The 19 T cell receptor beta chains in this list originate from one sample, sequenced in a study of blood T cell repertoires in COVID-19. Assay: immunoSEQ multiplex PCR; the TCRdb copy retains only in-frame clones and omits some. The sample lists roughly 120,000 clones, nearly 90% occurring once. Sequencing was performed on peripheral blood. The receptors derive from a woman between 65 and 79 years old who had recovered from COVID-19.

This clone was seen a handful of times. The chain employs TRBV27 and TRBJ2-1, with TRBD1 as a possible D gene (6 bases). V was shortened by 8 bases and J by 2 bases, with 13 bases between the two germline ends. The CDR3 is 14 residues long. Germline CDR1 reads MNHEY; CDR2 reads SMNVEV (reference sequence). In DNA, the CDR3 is TGTGCCAGCGAAAAAGGGGGTCCCTACAATGAGCAGTTCTTC. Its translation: CASEKGGPYNEQFF.

The CDR3, as DNA: TGTGCCACCACTCCTCGGGGGTTTTTCTCCTACGAGCAGTACTTC. This encodes CATTPRGFFSYEQYF. This rearrangement joins TRBV24-1 to TRBJ2-7; weak D call: TRBD2 (6 bases). Per the germline V gene, CDR1 is KGHDR and CDR2 is SFDVKD. Trimming took 8 bases from V and 0 from J, leaving 16 bases between them. The CDR3 has 15 amino acids.

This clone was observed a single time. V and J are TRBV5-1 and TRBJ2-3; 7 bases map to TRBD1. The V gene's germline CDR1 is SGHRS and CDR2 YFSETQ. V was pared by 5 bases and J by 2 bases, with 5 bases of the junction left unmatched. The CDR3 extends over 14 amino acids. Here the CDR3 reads CASSRGQNTDTQYF. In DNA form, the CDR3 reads TGCGCCAGCAGTCGGGGACAGAACACAGATACGCAGTATTTT.

CDR3 sequence reads: CASSLFGGRNNYGYTF. CDR3 bases: TGTGCCAGCAGTTTATTTGGCGGGAGGAATAACTATGGCTACACCTTC. V and J are TRBV27 and TRBJ1-2; unclear D gene. The length of the CDR3 is 16 residues. Germline CDR1 MNHEY, CDR2 SMNVEV (reference sequence). Trimming removed 1 base at V and 1 base at J, with 13 bases between.

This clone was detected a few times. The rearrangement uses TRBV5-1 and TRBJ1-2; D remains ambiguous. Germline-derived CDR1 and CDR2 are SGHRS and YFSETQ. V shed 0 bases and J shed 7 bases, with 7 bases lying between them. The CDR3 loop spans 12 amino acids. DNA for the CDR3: TGCGCCAGCAGCTTGGGGCTGTTTGGCTACACCTTC. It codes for CASSLGLFGYTF.

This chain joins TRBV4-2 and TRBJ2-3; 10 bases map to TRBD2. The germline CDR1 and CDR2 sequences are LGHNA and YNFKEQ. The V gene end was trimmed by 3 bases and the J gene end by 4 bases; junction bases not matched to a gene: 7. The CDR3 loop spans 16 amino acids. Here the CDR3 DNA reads TGTGCCAGCAGCCACCCGAGCGGGGGGGCCTCAGATACGCAGTATTTT. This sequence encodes CASSHPSGGASDTQYF.

CDR3 nucleotide sequence: TGTGCCAGCAGCAGAAGACAGGGGGGTGAAAAACTGTTTTTT. The encoded protein is CASSRRQGGEKLFF. This chain links TRBV3-1 (or the pseudogene TRBV3-2) with TRBJ1-4; TRBD1 matches at 9 bases. The germline gives CDR1 LGHDT, CDR2 YNNKEL (reference sequence). V lost 5 bases, J lost 7 bases, and 5 bases stayed unmatched. This CDR3 region has 14 residues.

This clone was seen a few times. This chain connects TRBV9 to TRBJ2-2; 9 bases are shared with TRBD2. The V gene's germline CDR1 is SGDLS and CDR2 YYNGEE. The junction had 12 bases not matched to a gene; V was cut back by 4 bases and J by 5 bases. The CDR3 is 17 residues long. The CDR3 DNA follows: TGTGCCAGCAGCCCGGGACTAGCAGGATGGGGGACCGGGGAGCTGTTTTTT. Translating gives CASSPGLAGWGTGELFF.

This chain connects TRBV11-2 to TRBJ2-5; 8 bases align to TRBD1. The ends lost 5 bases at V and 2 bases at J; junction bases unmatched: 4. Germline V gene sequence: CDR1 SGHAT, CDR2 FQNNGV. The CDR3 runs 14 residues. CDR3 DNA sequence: TGTGCCAGCAGCCCCGGGACAGGACAAGAGACCCAGTACTTC. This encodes CASSPGTGQETQYF.

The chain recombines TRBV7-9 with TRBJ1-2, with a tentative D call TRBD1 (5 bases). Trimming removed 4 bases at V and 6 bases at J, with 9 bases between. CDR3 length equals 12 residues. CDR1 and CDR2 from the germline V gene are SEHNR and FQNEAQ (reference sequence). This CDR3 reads CASSSREDGYTF. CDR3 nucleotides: TGTGCCAGCAGCTCCAGGGAGGATGGCTACACCTTC.

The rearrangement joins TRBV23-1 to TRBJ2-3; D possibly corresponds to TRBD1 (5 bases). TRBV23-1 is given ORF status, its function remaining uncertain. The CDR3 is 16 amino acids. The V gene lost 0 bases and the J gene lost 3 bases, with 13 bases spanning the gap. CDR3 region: CASSQSEGVLTDTQYF. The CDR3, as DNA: TGCGCCAGCAGTCAATCGGAAGGGGTGTTGACAGATACGCAGTATTTT.

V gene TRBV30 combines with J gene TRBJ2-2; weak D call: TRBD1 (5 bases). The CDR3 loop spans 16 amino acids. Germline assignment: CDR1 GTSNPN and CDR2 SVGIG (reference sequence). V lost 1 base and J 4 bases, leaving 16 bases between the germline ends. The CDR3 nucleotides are TGTGCCTGGAGTGGCCTTCAGGGCCTCTTCACCGGGGAGCTGTTTTTT. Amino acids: CAWSGLQGLFTGELFF.

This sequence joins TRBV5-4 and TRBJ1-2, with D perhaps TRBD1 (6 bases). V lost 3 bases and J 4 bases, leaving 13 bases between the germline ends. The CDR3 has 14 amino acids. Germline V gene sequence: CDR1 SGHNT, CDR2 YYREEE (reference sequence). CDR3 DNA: TGTGCCAGCAGCTCCCCAGGGGTGGGCTATGGCTACACCTTC. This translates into CASSSPGVGYGYTF.

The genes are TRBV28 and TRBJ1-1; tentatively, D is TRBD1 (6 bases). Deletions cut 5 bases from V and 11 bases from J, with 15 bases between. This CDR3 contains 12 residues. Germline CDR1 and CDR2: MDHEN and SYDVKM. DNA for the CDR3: TGTGCCAGCAGTCCTTTACAGGGCCAGGCTTTCTTT. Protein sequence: CASSPLQGQAFF.

CDR3 DNA sequence: TGTGCCAGTAGCCTAGAACTAGCGGGAGCCAACTCCTACGAGCAGTACTTC. Translation: CASSLELAGANSYEQYF. V is TRBV19 and J is TRBJ2-7; 11 nucleotides align to TRBD2. There are 17 residues in the CDR3. J was trimmed by 0 bases and V by 6 bases; bases with no gene match: 10. Germline-derived CDR1 and CDR2 are LNHDA and SQIVND (reference sequence).

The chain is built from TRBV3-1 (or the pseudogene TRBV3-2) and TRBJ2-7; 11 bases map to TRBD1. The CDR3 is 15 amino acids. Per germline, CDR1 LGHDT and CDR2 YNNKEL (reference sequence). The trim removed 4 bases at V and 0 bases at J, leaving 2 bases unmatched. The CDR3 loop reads CASSRTGGHSYEQYF. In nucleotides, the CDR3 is TGTGCCAGCAGCCGGACAGGGGGCCACTCCTACGAGCAGTACTTC.

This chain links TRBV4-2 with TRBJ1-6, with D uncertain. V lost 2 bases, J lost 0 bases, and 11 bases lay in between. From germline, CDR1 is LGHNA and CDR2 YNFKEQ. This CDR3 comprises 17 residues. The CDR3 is CASSQNPYYSYNSPLHF. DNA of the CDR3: TGTGCCAGCAGCCAAAATCCCTACTACTCCTATAATTCACCCCTCCACTTT.

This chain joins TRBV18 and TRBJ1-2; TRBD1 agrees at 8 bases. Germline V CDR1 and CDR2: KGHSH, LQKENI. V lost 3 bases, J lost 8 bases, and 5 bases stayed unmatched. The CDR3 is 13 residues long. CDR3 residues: CASSPLQGDGYTF. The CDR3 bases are TGTGCCAGCTCACCCTTACAGGGGGACGGCTACACCTTC.

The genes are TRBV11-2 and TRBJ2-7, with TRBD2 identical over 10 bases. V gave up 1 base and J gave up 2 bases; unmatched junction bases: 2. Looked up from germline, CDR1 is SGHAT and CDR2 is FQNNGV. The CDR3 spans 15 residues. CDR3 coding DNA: TGTGCCAGCAGCTTAGCCGGGACTAGCGCCTACGAGCAGTACTTC. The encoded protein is CASSLAGTSAYEQYF.